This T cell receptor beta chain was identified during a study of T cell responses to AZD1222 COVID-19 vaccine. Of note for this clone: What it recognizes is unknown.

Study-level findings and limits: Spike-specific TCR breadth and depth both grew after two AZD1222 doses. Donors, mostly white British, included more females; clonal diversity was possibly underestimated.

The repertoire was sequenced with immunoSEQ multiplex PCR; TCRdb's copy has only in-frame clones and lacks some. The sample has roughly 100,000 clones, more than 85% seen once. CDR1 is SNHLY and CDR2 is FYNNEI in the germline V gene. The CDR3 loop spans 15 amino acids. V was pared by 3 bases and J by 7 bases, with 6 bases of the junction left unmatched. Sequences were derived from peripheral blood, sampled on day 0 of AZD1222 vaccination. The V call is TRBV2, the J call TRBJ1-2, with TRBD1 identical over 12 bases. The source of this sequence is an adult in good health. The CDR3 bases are TGTGCCAGCAGTGAGGCGGGACAGGGGGCGCGTGGCTACACCTTC. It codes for CASSEAGQGARGYTF.